This T cell receptor (beta chain) was recorded in a study of Ad26.COV2.S vaccination and SARS-CoV-2 variants. The table came from immunoSEQ multiplex PCR; TCRdb's copy has only in-frame clones and leaves some out. The profile shows 410,000 or so clones, approximately 90% of them singletons. Findings and limits, study-wide: Analytic work on TCR breadth and depth might have understated the full extent of total T cell responses. Placebo and vaccine recipients had non-spike TCR breadth that was similar. Reported findings describe substantial breadth in spike-specific CD8+ and CD4+ T cell responses following vaccination.

On this clone itself: Its antigen is not identified.

Documented treatment: 15 to 20 received Ad26.COV2.S at low or high dose, single or two shots; roughly five received placebo; per-sample allocation not given. The samples were gathered on day 63 after the first injection of vaccine or placebo. Losses at the gene ends were 3 bases for V and 3 bases for J; bases not matched to a gene: 4. The CDR3 is 14 residues long. The germline V gene has CDR1 SGHNT and CDR2 YYREEE (reference sequence). The material was peripheral blood, obtained in a trial of Ad26.COV2.S vaccine versus placebo. The J gene is TRBJ2-7, the V gene TRBV5-4; 9 bases map to TRBD2. This TCR derives from a person aged 18-65 years who received the Ad26.COV2.S COVID-19 vaccine or a placebo. CDR3 sequence (DNA): TGTGCCAGCAGCTCGGGACTAGCACTCTACGAGCAGTACTTC. Amino acid sequence: CASSSGLALYEQYF.